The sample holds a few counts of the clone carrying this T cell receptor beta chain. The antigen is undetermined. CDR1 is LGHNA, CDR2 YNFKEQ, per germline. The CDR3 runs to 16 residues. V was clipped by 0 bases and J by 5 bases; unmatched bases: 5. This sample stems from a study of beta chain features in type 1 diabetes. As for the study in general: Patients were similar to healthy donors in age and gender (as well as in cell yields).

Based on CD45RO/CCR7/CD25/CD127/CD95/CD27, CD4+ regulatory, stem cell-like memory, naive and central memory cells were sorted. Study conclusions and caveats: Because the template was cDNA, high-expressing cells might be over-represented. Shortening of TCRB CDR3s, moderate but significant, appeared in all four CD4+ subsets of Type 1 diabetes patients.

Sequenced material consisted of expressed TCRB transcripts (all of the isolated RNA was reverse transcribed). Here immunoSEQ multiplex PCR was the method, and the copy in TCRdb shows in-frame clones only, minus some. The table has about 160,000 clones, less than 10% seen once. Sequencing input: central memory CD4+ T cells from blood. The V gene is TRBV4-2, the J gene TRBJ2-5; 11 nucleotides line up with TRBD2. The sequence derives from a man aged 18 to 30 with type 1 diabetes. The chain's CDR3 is CASSQDRTSGFETQYF. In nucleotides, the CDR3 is TGTGCCAGCAGCCAAGACCGGACTAGCGGGTTCGAGACCCAGTACTTC.